The clone carrying this T cell receptor (beta chain) showed up many times. Its antigen is not identified. Time point of the sample: newly diagnosed GD, antithyroid drugs for less than 3 months. The TCR library was made from RNA extracted from PBMCs. The data originate from a study of regulatory T cells in long-lasting Graves disease. Trimming took off 3 bases at V and 4 bases at J, with 12 bases between the two ends. The CDR3 consists of 13 residues. In germline, CDR1 is DFQATT, CDR2 SNEGSKA (reference sequence). Findings of the study overall: Peripheral blood, not thyroid tissue, was the sole material studied.

Arm-PCR of CDR3 regions with iRepertoire HTBI primers generated TCR beta libraries. In the original analysis: The samples included around 64 TRBV and some 15 TRBJ segments. Each CDR3 protein is one row after TCRdb ran MiXCR on the multiplex PCR reads. The V and J calls reflect TCRdb's pipeline rather than the authors' work. The repertoire holds around 250,000 distinct CDR3 sequences, about a sixth seen once, with over 20% in the top ten. The sequences come from peripheral blood mononuclear cells (PBMCs), collected at new diagnosis, from a patient treated with antithyroid drugs. The sequence came from a female donor with Graves disease. V and J are TRBV20-1 and TRBJ1-1; D is unresolved. This chain's CDR3 is CSASVLVGTEAFF. CDR3 nucleotides: TGCAGTGCTAGCGTCTTGGTAGGCACTGAAGCTTTCTTT.